Following are 14 T cell receptor beta chains from one sample sequenced in a study of T cell responses to AZD1222 COVID-19 vaccine. The table came from immunoSEQ multiplex PCR; TCRdb's copy has only in-frame clones and leaves some out. The sample shows 95,000 to 150,000 clones, around 90% of them seen only once. The material sequenced was peripheral blood, taken 28 days after the second dose of the MenACWY control vaccine. Receptors originate from an adult who received the MenACWY meningococcal vaccine as a control.

The rearrangement joins TRBV11-2 to TRBJ2-7, with 11 bases aligning to TRBD1. Germline V gene sequence: CDR1 SGHAT, CDR2 FQNNGV. CDR3 length: 15 amino acids. J was trimmed by 3 bases and V by 6 bases; bases with no gene match: 7. The CDR3 sequence: CASSWDRGILYEQYF. CDR3 in DNA: TGTGCCAGCAGTTGGGACAGGGGGATTCTCTACGAGCAGTACTTC.

The chain uses TRBV7-6 and TRBJ1-6; 9 bases line up with TRBD1. The CDR3 sequence is 15 residues long. V trimming: 2 bases; J trimming: 10 bases; junction bases outside the gene matches: 6. CDR1 is SGHVS, CDR2 FNYEAQ, per germline. CDR3 residues: CASSLQGTGRSPLHF. CDR3 coding DNA: TGTGCCAGCAGCTTACAAGGGACAGGGCGATCACCCCTCCACTTT.

The rearrangement links TRBV10-1 to TRBJ1-5; no reliable D call. Trimming left V 3 bases short and J 6 bases short, with 9 bases between. Looked up from germline, CDR1 is WNHNN and CDR2 is SYGVQD (reference sequence). The CDR3 contains 13 residues. This CDR3 reads CASSEGRTQPQHF. In DNA, the CDR3 is TGCGCCAGCAGTGAAGGTAGGACTCAGCCCCAGCATTTT.

The chain is built from TRBV24-1 and TRBJ2-2; 8 bases are shared with TRBD2. The CDR3 consists of 15 residues. Germline assignment: CDR1 KGHDR and CDR2 SFDVKD. The V gene end was trimmed by 6 bases and the J gene end by 4 bases; junction bases not matched to a gene: 6. The CDR3 DNA sequence: TGTGCCACCAGTCAACGGCTAGCGGGCACCGGGGAGCTGTTTTTT. As protein: CATSQRLAGTGELFF.

The V call is TRBV3-1 (or the pseudogene TRBV3-2), the J call TRBJ1-6, with TRBD1 identical over 7 bases. The CDR3 extends over 14 amino acids. Germline CDR1 is LGHDT and CDR2 is YNNKEL (reference sequence). Trimming cost V 4 bases and J 7 bases; bases outside gene matches: 4. The CDR3 DNA is TGTGCCAGCAGCCCAGGACAGGAGAATTCACCCCTCCACTTT. This sequence encodes CASSPGQENSPLHF.

This clone was counted between two and nine times. The rearrangement uses TRBV27 and TRBJ1-1, with 8 bases matching TRBD1. The trim removed 5 bases at V and 4 bases at J, leaving 6 bases unmatched. The germline V gene encodes CDR1 MNHEY and CDR2 SMNVEV (reference sequence). CDR3 length: 14 residues. The DNA for the CDR3 is TGTGCCAGCAGTCTCCGACAGGGGTTCACTGAAGCTTTCTTT. This encodes CASSLRQGFTEAFF.

The rearrangement uses TRBV19 and TRBJ1-1, with D unclear. V was cut by 7 bases and J by 1 base, with 4 bases left in between. There are 11 residues in the CDR3. The germline CDR1 and CDR2 sequences are LNHDA and SQIVND (reference sequence). CDR3 region: CASTWNTEAFF. CDR3 DNA: TGTGCCAGTACTTGGAACACTGAAGCTTTCTTT. Based on the CDR3 plus reference TRBV19 and TRBJ1-1, the full variable domain is DGGITQSPKYLFRKEGQNVTLSCEQNLNHDAMYWYRQDPGQGLRLIYYSQIVNDFQKGDIAEGYSVSREKKESFPLTVTSAQKNPTAFYLCASTWNTEAFFGQGTRLTVV.

This chain joins TRBV6-2 or TRBV6-3 and TRBJ1-1; D unclear. Trimming left V 4 bases short and J 2 bases short, with 14 bases between. The germline CDR1 and CDR2 sequences are MNHEY and SVGEGT. The CDR3 length is 15 residues. DNA of the CDR3: TGTGCCAGCAGTTCAAACCTACAGAAAAACACTGAAGCTTTCTTT. Amino acids: CASSSNLQKNTEAFF.

CDR3 in amino acids: CASSGNSNQPQHF. In nucleotides, the CDR3 is TGTGCCAGCAGCGGGAATAGCAATCAGCCCCAGCATTTT. The chain joins TRBV25-1 to TRBJ1-5; D not certain. Trimming took off 6 bases at V and 0 bases at J, with 6 bases between the two ends. Germline V gene lookup returns CDR1 MGHDK and CDR2 SYGVNS. CDR3 length: 13 amino acids.

The chain recombines TRBV27 with TRBJ1-1, with 9 positions matching TRBD1. Germline-derived CDR1 and CDR2 are MNHEY and SMNVEV (reference sequence). The CDR3 length is 17 residues. The V gene end was trimmed by 6 bases and the J gene end by 5 bases; junction bases not matched to a gene: 16. This CDR3 is CASRRVRTGDVRTEAFF. The CDR3 bases are TGTGCCAGCAGAAGGGTCAGGACAGGGGATGTGAGGACTGAAGCTTTCTTT.

The chain employs TRBV29-1 and TRBJ2-3; 8 bases are a match to TRBD1. With V trimmed by 5 bases and J by 7 bases, 5 bases remained unmatched. This CDR3 comprises 12 residues. Per the germline V gene, CDR1 is SQVTM and CDR2 is ANQGSEA. In DNA, the CDR3 is TGCAGCGTTCAGGGGGCGGGTTATACGCAGTATTTT. Translated: CSVQGAGYTQYF.

V gene TRBV19 combines with J gene TRBJ1-1, with 10 bases that match TRBD1. This CDR3 spans 15 amino acids. The V and J ends lost 5 bases and 0 bases, in that order; junction bases with no gene match: 3. CDR1 and CDR2 (germline): LNHDA, SQIVND (reference sequence). CDR3 DNA: TGTGCCAGTAGTTGGACAGGGGGTTTGAACACTGAAGCTTTCTTT. It encodes CASSWTGGLNTEAFF.

This chain links TRBV4-2 with TRBJ2-7; D is unresolved. Trimming cost V 1 base and J 2 bases, with 12 bases left between them. There are 15 residues in the CDR3. Per germline, CDR1 LGHNA and CDR2 YNFKEQ. The CDR3 spells CASSQVMEGTYEQYF. DNA for the CDR3: TGTGCCAGCAGCCAAGTCATGGAAGGGACCTACGAGCAGTACTTC.

The chain joins TRBV29-1 to TRBJ1-1; no firm D call. Per the germline V gene, CDR1 is SQVTM and CDR2 is ANQGSEA. The CDR3 totals 14 residues. V dropped 7 bases and J dropped 0 bases, with 15 bases sitting between them. CDR3 region: CSGRDNPLNTEAFF. CDR3 coding DNA: TGCAGCGGACGAGACAATCCTTTGAACACTGAAGCTTTCTTT.